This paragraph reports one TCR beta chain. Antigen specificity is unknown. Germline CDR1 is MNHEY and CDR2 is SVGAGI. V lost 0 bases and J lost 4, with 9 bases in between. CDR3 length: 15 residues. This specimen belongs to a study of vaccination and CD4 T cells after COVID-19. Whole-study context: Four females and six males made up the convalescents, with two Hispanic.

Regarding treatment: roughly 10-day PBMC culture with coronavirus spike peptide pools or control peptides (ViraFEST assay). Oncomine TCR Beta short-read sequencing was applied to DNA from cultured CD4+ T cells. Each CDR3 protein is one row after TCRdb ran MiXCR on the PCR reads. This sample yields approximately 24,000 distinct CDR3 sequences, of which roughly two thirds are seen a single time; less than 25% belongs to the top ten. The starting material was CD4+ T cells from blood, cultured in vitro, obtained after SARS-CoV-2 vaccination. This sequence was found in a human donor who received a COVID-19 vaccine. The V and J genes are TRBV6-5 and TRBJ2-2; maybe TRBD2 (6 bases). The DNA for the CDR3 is TGTGCCAGCAGTTACTCGGGACTTCTCACCGGGGAGCTGTTTTTT. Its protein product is CASSYSGLLTGELFF.